A single sample is the source of the 21 T cell receptor beta chains below, sequenced in a study of T cell repertoires in cytomegalovirus infection. No antigen has been identified for these receptors. TCRdb re-called the reads with MiXCR, one entry per CDR3 protein. The sample lists under 350,000 distinct CDR3 sequences; roughly a fifth were seen once. The sample was cultured PBMCs, taken from culture after CMV antigen stimulation. The receptors were gathered from a human donor in good health (CMV status not recorded). Some clones in this sample may be carry-over from other donors' samples.

This clonotype was observed a handful of times. The chain has TRBV9 and TRBJ2-1; D may be TRBD2 (7 bases). The germline V and J ends were trimmed by 0 bases and 5 bases, with 21 bases remaining between them. This CDR3 is built from 18 residues. Germline values: CDR1 SGDLS, CDR2 YYNGEE. CDR3 sequence: CASSVAEGGYYLNNEQFF. CDR3 sequence (DNA): TGTGCCAGCAGCGTAGCAGAGGGGGGGTATTATCTAAACAATGAGCAGTTCTTC.

This clonotype was observed once. CDR3 nucleotides: TGTGCCACCAGCACCCTGAAGGGCAGGGATTCGCAGTATTTT. Its translation is CATSTLKGRDSQYF. J is TRBJ2-3 and V is TRBV15, with D tentatively TRBD1 (5 bases). The CDR3 consists of 14 residues. CDR1 and CDR2 from the germline V gene are LNHNV and YYDKDF (reference sequence). Trimming took off 4 bases at V and 10 bases at J, with 18 bases between the two ends.

V gene TRBV12-3 or TRBV12-4 combines with J gene TRBJ1-1; D unresolved. CDR3 size: 14 residues. The germline V and J ends were trimmed by 5 bases and 7 bases, with 17 bases remaining between them. Here the CDR3 DNA reads TGTGCCAGCAGTATCCTCCGGGAACCTATTGAAGCTTTCTTT. This codes for CASSILREPIEAFF.

The J gene is TRBJ1-1, the V gene TRBV27; D perhaps matches TRBD1 (5 bases). Deletions cut 7 bases from V and 1 base from J, with 10 bases between. The germline CDR1 and CDR2 sequences are MNHEY and SMNVEV (reference sequence). This CDR3 spans 13 amino acids. CDR3 amino acids: CASTGQGNTEAFF. The DNA of the CDR3 is TGTGCCAGCACGGGGCAGGGGAACACTGAAGCTTTCTTT.

This clonotype was detected only a few times. This chain uses TRBV7-9 with TRBJ1-2, with D perhaps TRBD1 (6 bases). CDR3 length: 14 amino acids. Trimming removed 0 bases at V and 5 bases at J, with 10 bases between. The germline gives CDR1 SEHNR, CDR2 FQNEAQ (reference sequence). The CDR3 sequence: CASSLAGRGYGYTF. Written as DNA, the CDR3 is TGTGCCAGCAGCTTAGCCGGCAGGGGATATGGCTACACCTTC. Variable domain in full (rest from reference TRBV7-9 and TRBJ1-2): DTGVSQNPRHKITKRGQNVTFRCDPISEHNRLYWYRQTLGQGPEFLTYFQNEAQLEKSRLLSDRFSAERPKGSFSTLEIQRTEQGDSAMYLCASSLAGRGYGYTFGSGTRLTVV.

This clonotype was counted at least ten times. The chain combines TRBV6-1 with TRBJ1-2; no definite D call. The ends were cut back, 1 base at V and 4 bases at J, with 10 bases in the middle. The CDR3 consists of 14 residues. Germline V gene lookup returns CDR1 MNHNS and CDR2 SASEGT. Here the CDR3 DNA reads TGTGCCAGCAGTGAAGGGCCGGATCTCTATGGCTACACCTTC. This encodes CASSEGPDLYGYTF.

Many counts were recorded for this clonotype. The chain recombines TRBV7-6 with TRBJ2-7; no clear D gene. The germline V gene encodes CDR1 SGHVS and CDR2 FNYEAQ. Between the trimmed V and J ends, which lost 10 bases and 0 bases, there was a span of 10 bases. The CDR3 is 12 amino acids. The CDR3 protein is CAKAASSYEQYV. The CDR3, as DNA: TGTGCCAAGGCGGCATCCTCCTACGAGCAGTACGTC.

The chain employs TRBV7-9 and TRBJ2-7; 13 bases are shared with TRBD2. Germline V lookup: CDR1 SEHNR, CDR2 FQNEAQ (reference sequence). Trimming at V came to 5 bases and at J to 2 bases, leaving 3 bases not matched to a gene. The CDR3 has 15 amino acids. The CDR3 coding sequence is TGTGCCAGCAGCGCGGGGACTAGCGGGACCTACGAGCAGTACTTC. Its translation: CASSAGTSGTYEQYF.

V and J are TRBV5-4 and TRBJ2-5; possible D gene TRBD1, 6 bases. In germline, CDR1 is SGHNT, CDR2 YYREEE (reference sequence). V lost 0 bases and J 6 bases, leaving 12 bases between the germline ends. The CDR3 covers 14 residues. The CDR3 bases are TGTGCCAGCAGCTTGGAGGCAGGGGTGAAGACCCAGTACTTC. Translation: CASSLEAGVKTQYF.

There are a few counts of this clonotype. CDR3 in DNA: TGTGCCAGCAGCTGGGGACTTTTTCAGTCTGAAGCTTTCTTT. The encoded protein is CASSWGLFQSEAFF. The J gene is TRBJ1-1, the V gene TRBV7-8; D is possibly TRBD1 (5 bases). Germline V gene lookup returns CDR1 SGHVS and CDR2 FQNEAQ. CDR3 length: 14 residues. V lost 4 bases to trimming and J lost 6 bases, with 15 bases between them. The variable domain in full, completed from reference TRBV7-8 and TRBJ1-1, reads GAGVSQSPRYKVAKRGQDVALRCDPISGHVSLFWYQQALGQGPEFLTYFQNEAQLDKSGLPSDRFFAERPEGSVSTLKIQRTQQEDSAVYLCASSWGLFQSEAFFGQGTRLTVV.

The chain joins TRBV29-1 to TRBJ2-1; TRBD2 is a possible D gene (7 bases). Trimming took off 3 bases at V and 1 base at J, with 19 bases between the two ends. This CDR3 comprises 17 residues. Germline CDR1 SQVTM, CDR2 ANQGSEA. The CDR3 spells CSVEGGGRGRSYNEQFF. CDR3 nucleotide sequence: TGCAGCGTTGAGGGAGGGGGGAGGGGTAGGTCCTACAATGAGCAGTTCTTC.

The CDR3, as DNA: TGTGCCAGTAGGGACTCGGACTGGACCGGGGAGCTGTTTTTT. Its translation: CASRDSDWTGELFF. V usage is TRBV2 and J usage is TRBJ2-2; D is possibly TRBD2 (6 bases). The CDR3 sequence is 14 residues long. CDR1 is SNHLY, CDR2 FYNNEI, per germline. V dropped 9 bases and J dropped 5 bases, with 16 bases sitting between them. The full variable domain, completed using reference TRBV2 and TRBJ2-2, is EPEVTQTPSHQVTQMGQEVILRCVPISNHLYFYWYRQILGQKVEFLVSFYNNEISEKSEIFDDQFSVERPDGSNFTLKIRSTKLEDSAMYFCASRDSDWTGELFFGEGSRLTVL.

There are many counts of this clonotype. This chain links TRBV7-2 with TRBJ2-5, with 10 bases matching TRBD2. V gave up 4 bases and J gave up 5 bases; unmatched junction bases: 16. The CDR3 length is 18 residues. From germline, CDR1 is SGHTA and CDR2 FQGNSA. The CDR3 region has the DNA TGTGCCAGCAGCTCCCGCTGGGCTAGCGGGAGTGCGGACGAGACCCAGTACTTC. It yields the protein CASSSRWASGSADETQYF.

The rearrangement links TRBV6-2 or TRBV6-3 to TRBJ2-7; a possible D gene is TRBD2 (5 bases). Germline CDR1 MNHEY, CDR2 SVGEGT. CDR3 size: 12 residues. V shed 5 bases and J shed 3 bases, with 8 bases lying between them. CDR3 sequence: CASSPTSYEQYV. The CDR3 DNA reads TGTGCCAGCAGTCCTACTAGCTACGAGCAGTACGTC.

The J gene is TRBJ2-3, the V gene TRBV6-1; 7 bases are shared with TRBD2. V shed 5 bases, J shed 0 bases, and the junction held 11 bases outside the gene matches. Germline V gives CDR1 MNHNS, CDR2 SASEGT. The CDR3 sequence is 17 residues long. CDR3 amino acids: CASSSRPPAGSTDTQYF. In DNA, the CDR3 is TGTGCCAGCAGTAGTCGCCCGCCAGCGGGAAGCACAGATACGCAGTATTTT.

This clonotype was detected ten times or more. The chain links TRBV6-2 or TRBV6-3 to TRBJ2-7; perhaps TRBD1 as D (6 bases). CDR1 is MNHEY, CDR2 SVGEGT, per germline. The V gene lost 6 bases and the J gene lost 3 bases, with 15 bases spanning the gap. The CDR3 is 14 amino acids. The CDR3 DNA reads TGTGCCAGCAGACCCGACAGGAGAGTCTACGAGCAGTACGTC. Translated: CASRPDRRVYEQYV.

This chain connects TRBV9 to TRBJ2-3; D gene uncertain. Germline V gives CDR1 SGDLS, CDR2 YYNGEE. Trimming took 1 base from V and 3 from J, leaving 9 bases between them. The length of the CDR3 is 14 residues. CDR3: CASSVNPTTDTQYF. The DNA of the CDR3 is TGTGCCAGCAGCGTAAACCCAACAACAGATACGCAGTATTTT.

Relative to its sample, this clonotype is medium-sized. The chain joins TRBV6-2 or TRBV6-3 to TRBJ2-1; D perhaps matches TRBD2 (5 bases). The CDR3 runs 17 residues. Deletions cut 5 bases from V and 0 bases from J, with 17 bases between. The germline V gene has CDR1 MNHEY and CDR2 SVGEGT. CDR3: CASSPWTLQSSYNEQFF. DNA for the CDR3: TGTGCCAGCAGTCCTTGGACTCTCCAGAGCTCCTACAATGAGCAGTTCTTC.

The chain recombines TRBV6-2 or TRBV6-3 with TRBJ2-7, with D possibly being TRBD2 (6 bases). Deletions cut 2 bases from V and 4 bases from J, with 9 bases between. The CDR3 consists of 13 residues. The V gene's germline CDR1 is MNHEY and CDR2 SVGEGT. CDR3 sequence reads: CASSYVEGYEQYV. The CDR3 DNA sequence: TGTGCCAGCAGTTACGTGGAGGGGTACGAGCAGTACGTC.

This clonotype was detected a few times. The chain recombines TRBV9 with TRBJ2-1; 13 positions agree with TRBD2. Losses at the gene ends were 2 bases for V and 4 bases for J; bases not matched to a gene: 3. The CDR3 sequence is 16 residues long. Germline-derived CDR1 and CDR2 are SGDLS and YYNGEE. CDR3 sequence: CASSVGLAGFYNEQFF. The CDR3 nucleotides read TGTGCCAGCAGCGTGGGACTAGCGGGATTTTACAATGAGCAGTTCTTC.

The chain is built from TRBV19 and TRBJ1-1; 9 bases match TRBD1. This CDR3 spans 14 amino acids. CDR1 LNHDA and CDR2 SQIVND come from the germline V gene (reference sequence). The V segment lost 5 bases and the J segment 7 bases; nucleotides outside the gene matches: 8. As DNA, the CDR3 is TGTGCCAGTAGTGCAGGACAGGGGAGTAGTGAAGCTTTCTTT. Protein: CASSAGQGSSEAFF.